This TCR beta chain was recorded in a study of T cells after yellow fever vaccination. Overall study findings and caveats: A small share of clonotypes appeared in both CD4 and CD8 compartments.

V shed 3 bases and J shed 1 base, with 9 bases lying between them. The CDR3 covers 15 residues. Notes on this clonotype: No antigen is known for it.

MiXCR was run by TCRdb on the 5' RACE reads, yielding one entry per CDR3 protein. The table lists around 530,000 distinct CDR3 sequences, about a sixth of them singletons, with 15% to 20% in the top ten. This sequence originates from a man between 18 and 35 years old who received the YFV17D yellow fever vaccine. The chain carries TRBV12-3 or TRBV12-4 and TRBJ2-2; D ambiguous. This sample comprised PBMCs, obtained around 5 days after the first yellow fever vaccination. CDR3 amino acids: CASSLWGKNTGELFF. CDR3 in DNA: TGTGCCAGCAGTTTGTGGGGAAAGAACACCGGGGAGCTGTTTTTT.